The text below deals with one T cell receptor beta chain. As yet, its antigen is unknown. The CDR3 is 16 residues long. The data stem from a study of T cell responses to AZD1222 COVID-19 vaccine. About the study: The analysis combined second doses at about 4 or about 12 weeks.

Here immunoSEQ multiplex PCR was the method, and the copy in TCRdb shows in-frame clones only, minus some. The table lists roughly 140,000 clones, about nine tenths of them singletons, with about 2% in the top ten. Findings and limits, study-wide: Donors skewed white British and female; clonal diversity was possibly underestimated.

This chain links TRBV21-1 with TRBJ1-5; TRBD1, the D gene given by the table, was not confirmed from the DNA. TRBV21-1 is shown as a pseudogene. The TCR sequence derives from an adult in good health. The source was peripheral blood, collected on day 0 of AZD1222 vaccination. In nucleotides, the CDR3 is TGTGCCAGCAGCAAAGGGGGACAGAATAGCAATCAGCCCCAGCATTTT. It specifies CASSKGGQNSNQPQHF.